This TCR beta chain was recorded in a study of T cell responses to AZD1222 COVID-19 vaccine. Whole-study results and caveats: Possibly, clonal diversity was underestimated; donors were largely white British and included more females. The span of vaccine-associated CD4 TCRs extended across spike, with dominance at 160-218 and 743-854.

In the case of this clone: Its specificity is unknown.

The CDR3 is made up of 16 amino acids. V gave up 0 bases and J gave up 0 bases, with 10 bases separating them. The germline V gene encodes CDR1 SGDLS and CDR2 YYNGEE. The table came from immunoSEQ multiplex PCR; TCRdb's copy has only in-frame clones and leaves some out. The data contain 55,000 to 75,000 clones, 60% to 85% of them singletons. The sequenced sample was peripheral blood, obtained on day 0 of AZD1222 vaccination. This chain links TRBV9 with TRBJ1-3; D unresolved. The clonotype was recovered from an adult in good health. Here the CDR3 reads CASSVDPGVSGNTIYF. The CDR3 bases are TGTGCCAGCAGCGTAGATCCTGGGGTCTCTGGAAACACCATATATTTT.